This T cell receptor beta chain is from a study of blood T cell repertoires in COVID-19 (dated by TCRdb to the early 2020s). Regarding the study in general: Samples from collaborators originated in the United States, Italy and Spain and spanned both the acute and convalescent phases of COVID-19. The sample metadata nearly always contained a de-identified subject ID, COVID-19 status, age in years and sex. The dataset comprised deeply sampled blood TCRbeta repertoires from subjects exposed to, actively infected with, or recovered from COVID-19. The repertoires were released in a freely available public database intended as a resource for research on the immune response to SARS-CoV-2. Where available, HLA class I and class II types were taken from metadata supplied by the sample provider and were not determined by assay-based typing. The prospective study material was composed of cDNA or gDNA derived from T cells, B-cell-depleted T cells, or PBMCs. The samples were drawn from the first 160 participants of the ongoing ImmuneRACE study and from over a thousand subjects provided by 6 global collaborators. The paper as a whole reports these results and caveats: The quantity of clinical and demographic metadata differed by source and by participant and was supplied without curation.

On this clone itself: It has no known antigen specificity. No much larger clone exists at a distance of one base, and base qualities are not known.

TCRbeta CDR3 regions were amplified from genomic DNA by means of the immunoSEQ Assay, a bias-controlled multiplex PCR. As for the authors' bioinformatics: The number of nucleated cells in each sample was estimated from the amplification of reference gene primers within the assay. Sequence reads were collapsed and filtered to measure the absolute abundance of every unique TCRbeta CDR3 rearrangement. For each sample, productive Simpson clonality was calculated as the square root of Simpson's diversity index over productive rearrangements. The source is immuneACCESS, and TCRdb retained only in-frame sequences with V and J called. Part of the clones is not carried over; for the studies checked, unresolved V genes explain less than half of this, and the remainder is unexplained. The V and J calls and the clone size are those of that table, but D and trimming were determined from the DNA. This sample holds 100,000 to 150,000 clones; roughly 84% were observed only once. The leading ten clones occupy under 15% of the sample.

The CDR3 covers 12 residues, taking in both the cysteine and the phenylalanine. The sequence is cut down to CDR3 DNA, 36 bases in frame from base 1. V trim: 6 bases; J trim: 3 bases; unmatched bases: 2. From a lookup of the germline V gene, CDR1 and CDR2 are SQVTM and ANQGSEA. A second Seattle source provided samples from volunteer blood donors who had recovered from COVID-19. Collaborating institutions collected whole blood in K2EDTA tubes following their own protocols. For TCRbeta analysis, collaborators shipped samples as frozen whole blood, isolated PBMCs, or DNA extracted from either of those sample types.

The receptor chain draws on TRBV29-1 and TRBJ2-1, with 7 middle bases fitting TRBD2. The receptor was derived from a woman in her 30s who had recovered from COVID-19. The sample comprised peripheral blood. The bases read TGCAGCGTGGGAGGGGTCTACAATGAGCAGTTCTTC. Its protein reads: CSVGGVYNEQFF.